This T cell receptor beta chain was captured by sequencing in a study of blood T cell repertoires in COVID-19. Across the whole study: Acute and convalescent COVID-19 samples came from the United States, Italy and Spain. PBMCs, B-cell-depleted T cells, or T cells were the source of the cDNA or gDNA that made up the material.

Source study methods: Scientists estimated how many nucleated cells there were by amplifying reference gene primers. The repertoire was sequenced with immunoSEQ multiplex PCR; TCRdb's copy has only in-frame clones and lacks some. That table is the source of V, J and clone size, and D and trimming were worked out from the DNA. The sample lists just over 150,000 clones, around 84% occurring once. Deletions cut 5 bases from V and 4 bases from J, with 12 bases between. The CDR3 is 14 residues long. Germline V lookup: CDR1 KGHSH, CDR2 LQKENI. The chain couples TRBV18 to TRBJ1-3, with D possibly being TRBD1 (5 bases). The sequence came from a human donor with acute or convalescent COVID-19. The donor label of this sample is uncertain. The source material was peripheral blood. CDR3 sequence (DNA): TGTGCCAGCTCATCGACGACAGACGGAAACACCATATATTTT. Its translation is CASSSTTDGNTIYF.